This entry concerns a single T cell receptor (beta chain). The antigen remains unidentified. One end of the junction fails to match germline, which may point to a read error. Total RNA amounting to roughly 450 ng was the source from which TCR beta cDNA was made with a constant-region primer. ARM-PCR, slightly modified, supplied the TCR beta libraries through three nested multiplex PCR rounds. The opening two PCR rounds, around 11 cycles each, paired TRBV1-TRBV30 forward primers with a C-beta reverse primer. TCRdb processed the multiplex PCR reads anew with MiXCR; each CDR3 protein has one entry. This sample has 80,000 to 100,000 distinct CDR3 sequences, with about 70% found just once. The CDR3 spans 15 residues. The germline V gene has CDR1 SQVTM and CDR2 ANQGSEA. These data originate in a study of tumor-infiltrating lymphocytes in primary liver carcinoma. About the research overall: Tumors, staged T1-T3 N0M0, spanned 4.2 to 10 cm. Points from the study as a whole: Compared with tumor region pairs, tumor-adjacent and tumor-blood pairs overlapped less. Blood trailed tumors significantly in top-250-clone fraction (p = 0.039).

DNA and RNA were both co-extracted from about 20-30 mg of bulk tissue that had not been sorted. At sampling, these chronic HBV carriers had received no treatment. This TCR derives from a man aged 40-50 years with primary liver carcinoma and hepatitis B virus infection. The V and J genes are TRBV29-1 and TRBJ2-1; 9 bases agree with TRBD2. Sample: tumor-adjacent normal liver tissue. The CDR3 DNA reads TGCAGCTTCCACCTTCGACTAGCGGACTACATTGAGCAGTTCTTC. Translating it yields CSFHLRLADYIEQFF.